The entry that follows covers one T cell receptor beta chain sequence. The target antigen is unknown. Sample-barcoded 5' priming and a J-beta primer mix drove a second PCR of roughly 7 to 11 cycles. TCRdb used MiXCR to reprocess the 5' RACE reads, holding one entry per CDR3 protein. The sample consists of some 760,000 distinct CDR3 sequences, 25% of them appearing once. Peripheral blood samples of 9 to 10 milliliters were drawn from each donor. The study isolated at least 6.5 million PBMCs from each sample. The data were obtained in a study of blood T cells in healthy people across ages. Study-wide points: There was no known CMV status for donors, so expanded clonotype changes were possibly confounded. As naive T cell percentage varied, TCR beta diversity correlated strongly with it.

The CDR3 has 18 amino acids. Trimming stripped 4 bases from V and 0 bases from J, with 24 bases between. Looked up from germline, CDR1 is SQVTM and CDR2 is ANQGSEA. The same specimen was also included in a second study, on T cells of mothers and their children.

The TCR originated in a boy aged 5 to 17 in good health. This chain joins TRBV29-1 and TRBJ2-5; D perhaps matches TRBD1 (5 bases). Specimen: blood. The DNA of the CDR3 is TGCAGCGTTGTCGGCTCCGACGTAGGGGCCTCTTACCAAGAGACCCAGTACTTC. Translating it yields CSVVGSDVGASYQETQYF.